This T cell receptor (beta chain) was retrieved from a study of CD8 T cells in Susac syndrome. The CDR3 totals 15 residues. Germline V gene lookup returns CDR1 SGDLS and CDR2 YYNGEE. Trimming took off 0 bases at V and 1 base at J, with 8 bases between the two ends. Random hexamers served to reverse transcribe roughly 0.45 to 1 ug RNA. Amplification of TCR beta CDR3 used immunoSEQ multiplex PCR across 54 Vbeta and 13 Jbeta. TCRdb redid the calling of the immunoSEQ multiplex PCR reads with MiXCR, one entry per CDR3 protein. The sample comprises approximately 230,000 distinct CDR3 sequences, 93% of which are singletons, and around 0.07% rests with the top ten. CD8+ and CD4+ T cells from blood underwent TCR beta sequencing, which was carried out in a high-throughput format. Included as multiple sclerosis controls were treatment-naive patients who had stable or active relapsing-remitting disease. Negative isolation yielded CD8+ and CD4+ T cells; FACS enriched TEMRA cells.

Material: CD4+ T cells from PBMCs. The clonotype comes from a human donor with multiple sclerosis. The J gene is TRBJ2-1, the V gene TRBV9, with no clear D. The CDR3 loop reads CASSVEPASYNEQFF. CDR3 coding DNA: TGTGCCAGCAGCGTAGAGCCGGCTTCCTACAATGAGCAGTTCTTC.